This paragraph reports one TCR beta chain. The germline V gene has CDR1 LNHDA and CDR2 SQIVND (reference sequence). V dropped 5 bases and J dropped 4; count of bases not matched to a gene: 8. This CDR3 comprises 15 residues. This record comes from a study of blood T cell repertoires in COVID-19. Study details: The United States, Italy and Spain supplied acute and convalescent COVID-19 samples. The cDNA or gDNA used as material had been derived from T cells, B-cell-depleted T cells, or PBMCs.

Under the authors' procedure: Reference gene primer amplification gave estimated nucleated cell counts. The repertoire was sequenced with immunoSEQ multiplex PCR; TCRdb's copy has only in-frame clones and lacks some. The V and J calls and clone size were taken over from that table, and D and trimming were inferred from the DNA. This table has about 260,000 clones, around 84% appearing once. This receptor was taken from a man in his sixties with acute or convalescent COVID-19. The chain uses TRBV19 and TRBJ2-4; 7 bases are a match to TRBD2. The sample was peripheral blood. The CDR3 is CASSPSTSPKNIQYF. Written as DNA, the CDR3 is TGTGCCAGTAGTCCGTCGACTAGCCCGAAAAACATTCAGTACTTC.